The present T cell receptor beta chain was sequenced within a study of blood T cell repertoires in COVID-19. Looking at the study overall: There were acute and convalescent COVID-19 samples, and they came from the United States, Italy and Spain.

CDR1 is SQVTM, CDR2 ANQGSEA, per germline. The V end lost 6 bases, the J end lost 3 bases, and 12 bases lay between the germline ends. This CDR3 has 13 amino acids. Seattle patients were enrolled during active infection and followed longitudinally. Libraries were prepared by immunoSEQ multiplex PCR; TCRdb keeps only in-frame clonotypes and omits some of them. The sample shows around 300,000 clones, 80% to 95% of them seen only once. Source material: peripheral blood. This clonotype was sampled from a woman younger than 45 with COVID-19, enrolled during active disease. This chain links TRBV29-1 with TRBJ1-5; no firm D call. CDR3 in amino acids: CSVGGRYNQPQHF. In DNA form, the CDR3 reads TGCAGCGTCGGAGGGCGGTACAATCAGCCCCAGCATTTT. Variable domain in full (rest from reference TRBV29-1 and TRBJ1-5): SAVISQKPSRDICQRGTSLTIQCQVDSQVTMMFWYRQQPGQSLTLIATANQGSEATYESGFVIDKFPISRPNLTFSTLTVSNMSPEDSSIYLCSVGGRYNQPQHFGDGTRLSIL.